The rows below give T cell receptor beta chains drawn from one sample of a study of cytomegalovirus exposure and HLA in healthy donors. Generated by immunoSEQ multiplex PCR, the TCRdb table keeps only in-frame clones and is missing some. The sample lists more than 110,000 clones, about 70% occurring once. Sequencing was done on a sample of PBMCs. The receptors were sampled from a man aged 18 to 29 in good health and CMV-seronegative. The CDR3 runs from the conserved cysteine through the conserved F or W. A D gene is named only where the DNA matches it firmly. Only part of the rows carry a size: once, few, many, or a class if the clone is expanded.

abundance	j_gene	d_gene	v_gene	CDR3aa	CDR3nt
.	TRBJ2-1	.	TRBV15	CATSRRGGAGLYNEQFF	TGTGCCACCAGCAGGAGGGGGGGAGCGGGACTATACAATGAGCAGTTCTTC
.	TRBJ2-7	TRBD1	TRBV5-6	CASSLHMAGTGDLYEQYF	TGTGCCAGCAGCTTACACATGGCCGGGACAGGGGACCTATACGAGCAGTACTTC
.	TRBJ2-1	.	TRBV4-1	CASSQGHNEQFF	TGCGCCAGCAGCCAAGGGCACAATGAGCAGTTCTTC
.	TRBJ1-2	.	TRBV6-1	CASKIPNGGYTF	TGTGCCAGCAAAATACCCAACGGGGGCTACACCTTC
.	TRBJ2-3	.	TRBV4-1	CASSQDPGASDDTQYF	TGCGCCAGCAGCCAAGATCCGGGAGCGAGTGATGATACGCAGTATTTT
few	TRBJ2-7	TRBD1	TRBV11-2	CASSHGQGSREQYF	TGTGCCAGCAGCCATGGACAGGGTTCGCGTGAGCAGTACTTC
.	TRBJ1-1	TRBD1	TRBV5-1	CASSGGQLNTEAFF	TGCGCCAGCAGCGGGGGACAGCTGAACACTGAAGCTTTCTTT
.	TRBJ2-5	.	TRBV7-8	CASSLARVSSAGTLGETQYF	TGTGCCAGCAGCTTAGCCAGGGTTTCATCGGCGGGGACCCTCGGGGAGACCCAGTACTTC
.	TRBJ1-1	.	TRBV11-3	CASSRNPGSTEAFF	TGTGCCAGCAGCCGAAACCCCGGGAGCACTGAAGCTTTCTTT
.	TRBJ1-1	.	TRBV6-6	CASSYDTGEDTEAFF	TGTGCCAGCAGTTACGACACAGGAGAGGACACTGAAGCTTTCTTT
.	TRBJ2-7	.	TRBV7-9	CASSLAQGYEQYF	TGTGCCAGCAGCTTAGCTCAGGGGTACGAGCAGTACTTC
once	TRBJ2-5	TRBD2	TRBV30	CAWRETGTRGGYQETQYF	TGTGCCTGGAGGGAAACGGGGACTAGAGGGGGGTACCAAGAGACCCAGTACTTC
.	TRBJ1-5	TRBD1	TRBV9	CASSESPDRGRNQPQHF	TGTGCCAGCAGCGAAAGCCCTGACAGGGGGCGAAATCAGCCCCAGCATTTT
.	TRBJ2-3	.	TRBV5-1	CASSFQGGRDTQYF	TGCGCCAGCAGCTTCCAGGGTGGCCGGGATACGCAGTATTTT
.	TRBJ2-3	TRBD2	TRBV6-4	CASSVAGGGDTQYF	TGTGCCAGCAGTGTGGCGGGAGGAGGAGATACGCAGTATTTT
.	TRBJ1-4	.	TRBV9	CASSVVSALFGFCTSPSTNEKLFF	TGTGCCAGCAGCGTAGTTTCCGCTCTTTTCGGGTTTTGCACATCGCCTTCAACTAATGAAAAACTGTTTTTT
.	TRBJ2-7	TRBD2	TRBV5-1	CASSLGGLAGYEQYF	TGCGCCAGCAGCTTGGGGGGACTAGCGGGGTACGAGCAGTACTTC
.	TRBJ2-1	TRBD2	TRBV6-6	CASSHRLAGGNEQFF	TGTGCCAGCAGTCACCGACTAGCGGGGGGCAATGAGCAGTTCTTC
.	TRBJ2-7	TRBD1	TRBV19	CASRQGQGSSYEQYF	TGTGCCAGTAGACAAGGACAGGGGTCCTCCTACGAGCAGTACTTC
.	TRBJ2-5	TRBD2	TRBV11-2	CASSRFAGGQRETQYF	TGTGCCAGCAGCCGTTTCGCGGGAGGGCAGCGTGAGACCCAGTACTTC
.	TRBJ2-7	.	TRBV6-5	CASGTQGPYEQYF	TGTGCCAGCGGCACACAGGGTCCCTACGAGCAGTACTTC
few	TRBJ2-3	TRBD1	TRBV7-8	CASSPGTVSTDTQYF	TGTGCCAGCAGCCCCGGGACAGTTAGCACAGATACGCAGTATTTT
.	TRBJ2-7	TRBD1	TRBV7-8	CASNRGQGDGEQYF	TGTGCCAGCAACCGCGGACAGGGAGACGGAGAGCAGTACTTC
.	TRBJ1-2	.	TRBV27	CASSSIGGYIHGYTF	TGTGCCAGCAGTTCCATCGGAGGGTACATCCATGGCTACACCTTC
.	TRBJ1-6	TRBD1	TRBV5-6	CASSTGDLSPLHF	TGTGCCAGCAGCACAGGGGATCTTTCACCCCTCCACTTT
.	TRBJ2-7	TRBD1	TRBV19	CASSIDRGLEYEQYF	TGTGCCAGTAGTATCGACAGGGGGCTTGAATACGAGCAGTACTTC
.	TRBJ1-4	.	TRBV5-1	CASSRGPGITDEKLFF	TGCGCCAGCAGCAGAGGTCCAGGGATAACGGATGAAAAACTGTTTTTT